The 16 T cell receptor beta chains below all came from one sample that was sequenced in a study of chemoradiotherapy in HPV16-positive cancers. Here immunoSEQ multiplex PCR was the method, and the copy in TCRdb shows in-frame clones only, minus some. The sample contains thousands of clones, about 85% of which appear only once. Sequences were derived from tumor tissue, sampled from a patient who underwent chemoradiotherapy. The receptors here all came from a human donor with HPV-associated anogenital cancer.

The J gene is TRBJ1-1, the V gene TRBV5-6; D gene unclear. This CDR3 is 13 amino acids long. Germline-derived CDR1 and CDR2 are SGHDT and YYEEEE. V lost 4 bases to trimming and J lost 5 bases, with 12 bases between them. The CDR3 sequence: CASSELWRTEAFF. The CDR3, as DNA: TGTGCCAGCAGCGAGCTATGGCGGACTGAAGCTTTCTTT.

The J gene is TRBJ2-5, the V gene TRBV11-2; D call uncertain. The J call may be incorrect, as the DNA end agrees better with TRBJ2-7. The CDR3 length is 12 residues. The V gene's germline CDR1 is SGHAT and CDR2 FQNNGV. In DNA, the CDR3 is TGTGCCAGCAGCCCCAGCTCCTACGAGCAGTACTTC. It translates to CASSPSSYEQYF.

The V and J genes are TRBV28 and TRBJ1-2; 8 bases fit TRBD1. CDR3 length equals 16 residues. Per germline, CDR1 MDHEN and CDR2 SYDVKM. Unmatched junction bases numbered 13, after V lost 6 bases and J lost 4 bases. The CDR3 DNA follows: TGTGCCAGCAGACCGCAGGGGGCGTCGATTTTCTATGGCTACACCTTC. This encodes CASRPQGASIFYGYTF.

V gene TRBV25-1 combines with J gene TRBJ1-2; D unresolved. Looked up from germline, CDR1 is MGHDK and CDR2 is SYGVNS. V lost 8 bases, J lost 4 bases, and 14 bases lay in between. This CDR3 contains 13 residues. In nucleotides, the CDR3 is TGTGCCAGCCGCGCGGAGCCGGGCTATGGCTACACCTTC. It is translated as CASRAEPGYGYTF.

The gene calls are TRBV9 and TRBJ2-3, with no clear D. Trimming took off 5 bases at V and 6 bases at J, with 7 bases between the two ends. The CDR3 has 11 residues. Germline V gene sequence: CDR1 SGDLS, CDR2 YYNGEE. The CDR3: CASSSLDTQYF. The DNA of the CDR3 is TGTGCCAGCAGTTCTCTCGATACGCAGTATTTT.

The gene calls are TRBV9 and TRBJ1-2; 7 positions match TRBD1. Trimming cost V 3 bases and J 2 bases; bases outside gene matches: 10. Germline CDR1 SGDLS, CDR2 YYNGEE. The CDR3 length is 16 residues. The CDR3 sequence is CASSARDSRGNYGYTF. The CDR3 DNA follows: TGTGCCAGCAGCGCGAGGGACAGTCGTGGGAACTATGGCTACACCTTC.

This clone was counted a few times. The J gene is TRBJ2-7, the V gene TRBV11-2, with D maybe TRBD2 (6 bases). The ends were cut back, 5 bases at V and 1 base at J, with 15 bases in the middle. The CDR3 has 15 amino acids. CDR1 and CDR2 (germline): SGHAT, FQNNGV. Here the CDR3 DNA reads TGTGCCAGCAGCCCCCTGACTAGTGTATCCTACGAGCAGTACTTC. Amino acids: CASSPLTSVSYEQYF.

This clone was seen only once. The genes are TRBV19 and TRBJ2-1; 8 nucleotides agree with TRBD2. This CDR3 is built from 16 residues. V shed 2 bases and J 3 bases; nucleotides not matched to a gene: 6. From germline, CDR1 is LNHDA and CDR2 SQIVND (reference sequence). DNA of the CDR3: TGTGCCAGTAGTATAAGACGCGGGGGGTACTACAATGAGCAGTTCTTC. Protein product: CASSIRRGGYYNEQFF.

For the CDR3, the DNA is TGCAGCGTTATGGTCGGGGGTAATGAAAAACTGTTTTTT. Its protein product is CSVMVGGNEKLFF. V is TRBV29-1 and J is TRBJ1-4, with D maybe TRBD1 (5 bases). The CDR3 spans 13 residues. Germline loops: CDR1 SQVTM, CDR2 ANQGSEA. Trimming pared 5 bases from V and 4 bases from J, leaving 11 bases between. Complete variable domain (other parts from reference TRBV29-1 and TRBJ1-4): SAVISQKPSRDICQRGTSLTIQCQVDSQVTMMFWYRQQPGQSLTLIATANQGSEATYESGFVIDKFPISRPNLTFSTLTVSNMSPEDSSIYLCSVMVGGNEKLFFGSGTQLSVL.

In the case of this clone: Other DNA sequences from this sample encode an identical CDR3 as well. The chain couples TRBV5-1 to TRBJ2-5; D call uncertain. The CDR3 runs to 12 residues. The germline V gene has CDR1 SGHRS and CDR2 YFSETQ. Deletions cut 4 bases from V and 2 bases from J, with 6 bases between. The CDR3, as DNA: TGCGCCAGCAGCCGTGGACAAGAGACCCAGTACTTC. Its translation: CASSRGQETQYF.

This clone was found once. This sequence joins TRBV28 and TRBJ2-7, with D perhaps given as TRBD1 or TRBD2 (5 bases each). The CDR3 spans 12 residues. Trimming removed 9 bases from V and 6 bases from J, with 15 bases in between. Per the germline V gene, CDR1 is MDHEN and CDR2 is SYDVKM. The CDR3 reads CASKVEGFEQYF. The CDR3 DNA is TGTGCCAGTAAAGTCGAGGGGTTCGAGCAGTACTTC.

J is TRBJ2-3 and V is TRBV18, with a tentative D call TRBD1 (6 bases). There are 17 residues in the CDR3. CDR1 and CDR2 from the germline V gene are KGHSH and LQKENI. V lost 5 bases and J lost 0, with 18 bases in between. DNA for the CDR3: TGTGCCAGCTCATCCACGGACAGAGATGCTAGCACAGATACGCAGTATTTT. Its protein product is CASSSTDRDASTDTQYF. Combining the CDR3 with reference TRBV18 and TRBJ2-3 gives the whole variable domain NAGVMQNPRHLVRRRGQEARLRCSPMKGHSHVYWYRQLPEEGLKFMVYLQKENIIDESGMPKERFSAEFPKEGPSILRIQQVVRGDSAAYFCASSSTDRDASTDTQYFGPGTRLTVL.

Concerning this clone itself: The sample carries other DNA sequences with the same CDR3. The CDR3 DNA reads as TGTGCCAGCAGTGAGGCCCTCGGCTACACTGAAGCTTTCTTT. Amino acid sequence: CASSEALGYTEAFF. This rearrangement joins TRBV2 to TRBJ1-1; D gene uncertain. This CDR3 comprises 14 residues. Trimming pared 3 bases from V and 3 bases from J, leaving 11 bases between. Germline V gene data show CDR1 as SNHLY and CDR2 as FYNNEI.

This chain links TRBV6-5 with TRBJ1-1; D gene uncertain. Trimming left V 5 bases short and J 9 bases short, with 16 bases between. CDR3 length equals 13 residues. Germline-derived CDR1 and CDR2 are MNHEY and SVGAGI. The CDR3 is CASSPRPTMQAFF. The CDR3 region has the DNA TGTGCCAGCAGTCCACGACCGACGATGCAAGCTTTCTTT.

V is TRBV2 and J is TRBJ1-5; D unclear. Germline V CDR1 and CDR2: SNHLY, FYNNEI. The CDR3 has 15 amino acids. V lost 6 bases to trimming and J lost 3 bases, with 15 bases between them. CDR3 sequence reads: CASSLLTGYNQPQHF. The CDR3 DNA is TGTGCCAGCAGCCTGCTAACGGGTTACAATCAGCCCCAGCATTTT.

The chain carries TRBV7-9 and TRBJ2-1; 15 nucleotides agree with TRBD2. V lost 6 bases and J lost 4; bases outside the gene matches: 4. The germline V gene encodes CDR1 SEHNR and CDR2 FQNEAQ (reference sequence). The CDR3 is made up of 16 amino acids. CDR3 coding DNA: TGTGCCAGCAGTGGACTAGCGGGGGGGTCGTACAATGAGCAGTTCTTC. The encoded protein is CASSGLAGGSYNEQFF. Full variable domain (missing parts from reference TRBV7-9 and TRBJ2-1): DTGVSQNPRHKITKRGQNVTFRCDPISEHNRLYWYRQTLGQGPEFLTYFQNEAQLEKSRLLSDRFSAERPKGSFSTLEIQRTEQGDSAMYLCASSGLAGGSYNEQFFGPGTRLTVL.